The 24 T cell receptor beta chains given below trace back to one sample, sequenced in a study of T cells after yellow fever vaccination. TCRdb ran MiXCR on the 5' RACE reads and lists one entry per CDR3 protein. The sample yields roughly 190,000 distinct CDR3 sequences, more than 9.5% seen once. The input for sequencing was CD8+ T cells sorted from PBMCs, taken 15 days after the yellow fever booster vaccination. All receptors come from a man aged 18 to 35 who received the YFV17D yellow fever vaccine.

The genes are TRBV4-1 and TRBJ2-1; maybe TRBD1 (6 bases). Germline loops: CDR1 MGHRA, CDR2 YSYEKL. Trimming cost V 2 bases and J 0 bases, with 23 bases left between them. CDR3 size: 20 residues. The CDR3 DNA reads TGCGCCAGCAGCCAACATCGAGGGGGACACGAACCTAGCTCCTACAATGAGCAGTTCTTC. Translation gives CASSQHRGGHEPSSYNEQFF.

The CDR3 region is CASSGELYYGYTF. The CDR3 DNA reads TGTGCCAGCAGCGGTGAGCTATACTATGGCTACACCTTC. This rearrangement joins TRBV9 to TRBJ1-2; D gene ambiguous. V shed 3 bases and J shed 3 bases, with 9 bases lying between them. The CDR3 has 13 amino acids. Germline V CDR1 and CDR2: SGDLS, YYNGEE.

This clonotype was counted many times. The V gene is TRBV7-6, the J gene TRBJ1-2; tentatively, D is TRBD1 (6 bases). Germline values: CDR1 SGHVS, CDR2 FNYEAQ. Trimming stripped 0 bases from V and 5 bases from J, with 16 bases between. This CDR3 has 16 residues. The CDR3 sequence is CASSLAKQGLWYGYTF. CDR3 DNA: TGTGCCAGCAGCTTAGCAAAACAGGGTTTATGGTATGGCTACACCTTC.

The rearrangement joins TRBV6-5 to TRBJ1-6, with TRBD1 matching 9 bases. The CDR3 totals 14 residues. Losses at the gene ends were 3 bases for V and 7 bases for J; bases not matched to a gene: 1. Germline V gene data show CDR1 as MNHEY and CDR2 as SVGAGI. The CDR3 DNA sequence: TGTGCCAGCAGTTATGGGACAGGGAATTCACCCCTCCACTTT. This sequence encodes CASSYGTGNSPLHF.

This clonotype was detected a few times. V usage is TRBV18 and J usage is TRBJ1-2; no clear D. The CDR3 has 13 amino acids. V was clipped by 4 bases and J by 8 bases, with 14 bases between them. The germline V gene has CDR1 KGHSH and CDR2 LQKENI. In DNA form, the CDR3 reads TGTGCCAGCTCACTTCCCCTGCTGAGGGGCTACACCTTC. Amino acid sequence: CASSLPLLRGYTF.

In this sample, this clonotype turned up a few times. The V and J genes are TRBV7-6 and TRBJ2-1, with a weak D call TRBD2 (6 bases). The germline V gene has CDR1 SGHVS and CDR2 FNYEAQ. This CDR3 is built from 15 residues. With 7 bases removed from V and 4 bases from J, the gap between germline ends came to 17 bases. The CDR3 protein is CASTRGLASYNEQFF. The DNA for the CDR3 is TGTGCCAGCACTAGGGGCCTAGCGAGTTACAATGAGCAGTTCTTC.

This clonotype was recorded a few times. V is TRBV6-6 and J is TRBJ2-7; 10 bases are a match to TRBD1. CDR1 is MNHNY, CDR2 SVGAGI, per germline (reference sequence). Unmatched junction bases numbered 11, after V lost 6 bases and J lost 6 bases. The CDR3 covers 15 residues. As DNA, the CDR3 is TGTGCCAGCAGAGCAACCGGGACAGGGGAGACCGAGCAGTACTTC. Its translation: CASRATGTGETEQYF.

This rearrangement joins TRBV5-1 to TRBJ2-7; the D gene could be TRBD1 or TRBD2 (6 bases each). V gave up 2 bases and J gave up 3 bases, with 18 bases separating them. Per germline, CDR1 SGHRS and CDR2 YFSETQ. CDR3 length: 16 amino acids. CDR3 in DNA: TGCGCCAGCAGCTTAGGCCCCAAGGGGGGTTACTACGAGCAGTACGTC. This sequence encodes CASSLGPKGGYYEQYV.

The table lists this clonotype with many counts. The chain links TRBV4-3 to TRBJ2-1; 8 bases are a match to TRBD2. The CDR3 spans 15 residues. The V gene's germline CDR1 is LGHNA and CDR2 YSLEER. The V and J ends lost 0 bases and 11 bases, in that order; junction bases with no gene match: 9. CDR3: CASSQEPAGVLKQFF. Here the CDR3 DNA reads TGCGCCAGCAGCCAAGAGCCAGCGGGGGTATTAAAGCAGTTCTTC.

The chain is built from TRBV12-3 or TRBV12-4 and TRBJ2-7, with D tentatively TRBD1 (5 bases). There are 15 residues in the CDR3. The germline V and J ends were trimmed by 5 bases and 3 bases, with 17 bases remaining between them. The chain's CDR3 is CASSPTDSLNYEQYF. As DNA, the CDR3 is TGTGCCAGCAGTCCGACCGACAGCCTGAACTACGAGCAGTACTTC.

This clonotype was seen many times. This chain connects TRBV9 to TRBJ2-3; 7 positions agree with TRBD2. The V gene end was trimmed by 2 bases and the J gene end by 1 base; junction bases not matched to a gene: 4. The CDR3 is made up of 15 amino acids. Germline values: CDR1 SGDLS, CDR2 YYNGEE. CDR3 nucleotide sequence: TGTGCCAGCAGCGTCGGCGCGGGGGGCACAGATACGCAGTATTTT. Encoded protein: CASSVGAGGTDTQYF. Supplemented by reference TRBV9 and TRBJ2-3, the full variable domain reads DSGVTQTPKHLITATGQRVTLRCSPRSGDLSVYWYQQSLDQGLQFLIQYYNGEERAKGNILERFSAQQFPDLHSELNLSSLELGDSALYFCASSVGAGGTDTQYFGPGTRLTVL.

J is TRBJ1-1 and V is TRBV11-2; D unresolved. V was pared by 10 bases and J by 1 base, with 7 bases between. The CDR3 runs to 11 residues. Germline values: CDR1 SGHAT, CDR2 FQNNGV. As DNA, the CDR3 is TGTGCCACCGCGGCGAACACTGAAGCTTTCTTT. Encoded protein: CATAANTEAFF.

The chain uses TRBV7-2 and TRBJ2-5; 10 nucleotides line up with TRBD2. The CDR3 runs to 16 residues. The V and J ends lost 5 bases and 1 base, in that order; junction bases with no gene match: 7. Germline CDR1 SGHTA, CDR2 FQGNSA. CDR3 protein: CASSIGSGGPQETQYF. The CDR3 DNA reads TGTGCCAGCAGCATTGGTAGCGGGGGGCCCCAAGAGACCCAGTACTTC.

Ten or more counts support this clonotype. V gene TRBV6-6 combines with J gene TRBJ1-3, with a tentative D call TRBD1 (5 bases). The V end lost 2 bases, the J end lost 2 bases, and 19 bases lay between the germline ends. CDR3 length equals 18 residues. The germline gives CDR1 MNHNY, CDR2 SVGAGI (reference sequence). The CDR3 region has the DNA TGTGCCAGCAGTTACCTCCTCAGAGGGGCTAGGGCTGGAAACACCATATATTTT. Its translation is CASSYLLRGARAGNTIYF.

This clonotype appeared once. The chain joins TRBV6-5 to TRBJ1-3; D gene uncertain. Germline assignment: CDR1 MNHEY and CDR2 SVGAGI. Deletions cut 5 bases from V and 8 bases from J, with 16 bases between. The CDR3 runs 14 residues. CDR3 residues: CASSQRLAGYTIYF. CDR3 sequence (DNA): TGTGCCAGCAGTCAGCGACTAGCCGGATACACCATATATTTT.

This clonotype was seen a few times. The V and J genes are TRBV6-2 or TRBV6-3 and TRBJ2-2; D is undetermined. The CDR3 extends over 16 amino acids. V lost 0 bases to trimming and J lost 0 bases, with 8 bases between them. Germline V CDR1 and CDR2: MNHEY, SVGEGT. This CDR3 reads CASSYSASANTGELFF. As DNA, the CDR3 is TGTGCCAGCAGTTACTCAGCCAGCGCGAACACCGGGGAGCTGTTTTTT.

The genes are TRBV4-1 and TRBJ2-3, with TRBD1 identical over 7 bases. This CDR3 is built from 17 residues. The germline gives CDR1 MGHRA, CDR2 YSYEKL. V shed 0 bases and J 7 bases; nucleotides not matched to a gene: 13. CDR3 residues: CASSQEITGTVLHTQYF. The CDR3 coding sequence is TGCGCCAGCAGCCAAGAGATCACCGGGACAGTCCTTCATACGCAGTATTTT.

This clonotype was seen a handful of times. The chain combines TRBV29-1 with TRBJ1-1; no clear D gene. Trimming took off 8 bases at V and 5 bases at J, with 12 bases between the two ends. There are 11 residues in the CDR3. Per germline, CDR1 SQVTM and CDR2 ANQGSEA. CDR3 protein: CSNTLRTEAFF. For the CDR3, the DNA is TGCAGCAACACCCTTCGGACTGAAGCTTTCTTT.

This clonotype was seen a handful of times. The CDR3 protein is CASSEGGGVTEAFF. DNA of the CDR3: TGTGCCAGCAGTGAAGGAGGGGGGGTCACTGAAGCTTTCTTT. The chain joins TRBV2 to TRBJ1-1; maybe TRBD1 (6 bases). The germline V gene has CDR1 SNHLY and CDR2 FYNNEI. Trimming took off 1 base at V and 4 bases at J, with 10 bases between the two ends. There are 14 residues in the CDR3.

This clonotype came up many times. The chain carries TRBV7-8 and TRBJ2-5, with 7 bases fitting TRBD1. This CDR3 contains 13 residues. Germline values: CDR1 SGHVS, CDR2 FQNEAQ. The trim removed 5 bases at V and 5 bases at J, leaving 5 bases unmatched. CDR3: CASSIQGWETQYF. CDR3 nucleotide sequence: TGTGCCAGCAGCATACAGGGGTGGGAGACCCAGTACTTC. Together with reference TRBV7-8 and TRBJ2-5, the CDR3 gives the full variable domain: GAGVSQSPRYKVAKRGQDVALRCDPISGHVSLFWYQQALGQGPEFLTYFQNEAQLDKSGLPSDRFFAERPEGSVSTLKIQRTQQEDSAVYLCASSIQGWETQYFGPGTRLLVL.

This clonotype was picked up a small number of times. This rearrangement joins TRBV29-1 to TRBJ1-2; D perhaps matches TRBD1 (5 bases). The CDR3 has 15 amino acids. Germline CDR1 reads SQVTM; CDR2 reads ANQGSEA. The germline V and J ends were trimmed by 3 bases and 4 bases, with 18 bases remaining between them. CDR3 loop: CSVDSDSGFGYGYTF. The CDR3 region has the DNA TGCAGCGTTGACAGTGACAGTGGGTTCGGCTATGGCTACACCTTC.

The chain uses TRBV11-2 and TRBJ2-3, with TRBD2 as a possible D gene (5 bases). The CDR3 has 16 residues. V was pared by 5 bases and J by 2 bases, with 17 bases between. Per germline, CDR1 SGHAT and CDR2 FQNNGV. CDR3: CASSPVLRAPTDTQYF. As DNA, the CDR3 is TGTGCCAGCAGCCCAGTCCTGAGGGCCCCCACAGATACGCAGTATTTT.

The chain couples TRBV7-2 to TRBJ1-6; D ambiguous. The CDR3 contains 14 residues. V was cut by 1 base and J by 9 bases, with 10 bases left in between. The germline gives CDR1 SGHTA, CDR2 FQGNSA. The CDR3 is CASSLGRRGSPLHF. CDR3 DNA: TGTGCCAGCAGCTTAGGTCGGCGAGGTTCACCCCTCCACTTT.

This clonotype was detected many times. This chain joins TRBV30 and TRBJ1-5; no reliable D call. CDR3 length: 14 residues. CDR1 is GTSNPN, CDR2 SVGIG, per germline (reference sequence). Deletions cut 2 bases from V and 2 bases from J, with 10 bases between. CDR3 in amino acids: CAWSLGFGNQPQHF. The CDR3, as DNA: TGTGCCTGGAGTTTGGGATTTGGCAATCAGCCCCAGCATTTT.